This TCR beta chain was found in a study of blood T cell repertoires in COVID-19. This CDR3 is built from 13 residues. From germline, CDR1 is ENHRY and CDR2 SYGVKD. V lost 0 bases and J 5 bases, leaving 7 bases between the germline ends. Only one count was recorded for this clone. Seattle patients were enrolled during active infection and followed longitudinally. Original handling: Amplification of reference gene primers was used by the study to estimate nucleated cell counts. Generated by immunoSEQ multiplex PCR, the TCRdb table keeps only in-frame clones and is missing some. That table furnishes V, J and clone size, whereas the DNA furnished D and trimming. The repertoire includes roughly 380,000 clones, approximately 89% of them detected once, and roughly 1.4% sits in the top ten.

This TCR derives from a middle-aged woman with COVID-19, enrolled during active disease. V usage is TRBV10-3 and J usage is TRBJ1-1; D is uncertain. Sequences were obtained from peripheral blood. This CDR3 is CAISESGGTEAFF. As DNA, the CDR3 is TGTGCCATCAGTGAGTCGGGCGGGACTGAAGCTTTCTTT.